What follows are 9 T cell receptor beta chains derived from one specimen sequenced in a study of monozygotic twins with inflammatory bowel disease. TCRdb re-called the 5' RACE reads, yielding one record per CDR3 amino acid sequence without DNA. This repertoire comprises 440,000 or so distinct CDR3 sequences; its ten largest clones make up less than 2.5%. What was sequenced was blood. These receptors were collected from a human donor with ulcerative colitis or Crohn's disease, or a healthy co-twin of an affected twin (not recorded which).

The V gene is TRBV7-2, the J gene TRBJ1-3. Per germline, CDR1 SGHTA and CDR2 FQGNSA. The CDR3 has 15 amino acids. The CDR3 reads CASSLAGYSGNTIYF.

The chain carries TRBV24-1 and TRBJ2-2; the TCRdb D gene call, TRBD1, has no DNA to confirm it. Germline-derived CDR1 and CDR2 are KGHDR and SFDVKD. The CDR3 contains 16 residues. The CDR3 reads CATSDPQDQNTGELFF.

The V gene is TRBV24-1, the J gene TRBJ2-3. CDR1 KGHDR and CDR2 SFDVKD come from the germline V gene. This CDR3 is built from 15 residues. The CDR3 sequence is CATSDTTEYTDTQYF.

The chain links TRBV5-1 to TRBJ1-1; TCRdb returns TRBD1, unconfirmable since there is no DNA. The CDR3 consists of 15 residues. The germline gives CDR1 SGHRS, CDR2 YFSETQ. CDR3 loop: CASSPGHRMNTEAFF.

The chain carries TRBV18 and TRBJ1-3; there is no DNA to check the TCRdb D call of TRBD1. The CDR3 contains 14 residues. The germline V gene encodes CDR1 KGHSH and CDR2 LQKENI. CDR3 amino acids: CASSPGRPRNTIYF. The whole variable domain, remainder taken from reference TRBV18 and TRBJ1-3, is NAGVMQNPRHLVRRRGQEARLRCSPMKGHSHVYWYRQLPEEGLKFMVYLQKENIIDESGMPKERFSAEFPKEGPSILRIQQVVRGDSAAYFCASSPGRPRNTIYFGEGSWLTVV.

This chain uses TRBV5-4 with TRBJ2-3; TCRdb proposes TRBD1, but this gene call is untestable without DNA. Germline lookup yields CDR1 SGHNT and CDR2 YYREEE (reference sequence). CDR3 length equals 15 residues. This chain's CDR3 is CASSSQGRGTDTQYF.

The chain uses TRBV3-1 and TRBJ2-1; without DNA, the TCRdb call of TRBD2 cannot be checked. The CDR3 consists of 13 residues. Germline V gene lookup returns CDR1 LGHDT and CDR2 YNNKEL (reference sequence). This chain's CDR3 is CASSQKLANEQFF.

This chain joins TRBV5-1 and TRBJ2-2; TCRdb's assignment of TRBD1 cannot be checked, as there is no DNA. The germline V gene has CDR1 SGHRS and CDR2 YFSETQ. The CDR3 runs to 14 residues. The CDR3 loop reads CASSLDGGYGELFF. The full variable domain, completed using reference TRBV5-1 and TRBJ2-2, is KAGVTQTPRYLIKTRGQQVTLSCSPISGHRSVSWYQQTPGQGLQFLFEYFSETQRNKGNFPGRFSGRQFSNSRSEMNVSTLELGDSALYLCASSLDGGYGELFFGEGSRLTVL.

The CDR3 spells CASSPDRVSGYTF. The chain has TRBV4-3 and TRBJ1-2; TCRdb's assignment of TRBD1 cannot be checked, as there is no DNA. Germline loops: CDR1 LGHNA, CDR2 YSLEER. This CDR3 spans 13 amino acids.